These T cell receptor beta chains were read from a single sample in a study of blood T cell repertoires in COVID-19. The protocol was immunoSEQ multiplex PCR, while the TCRdb copy is restricted to in-frame clones and leaves out a portion. The sample holds approximately 300,000 clones, around 89% seen once. The sequenced sample consisted of peripheral blood. Every receptor here comes from a man aged 18-30 years who had recovered from COVID-19. Both conserved end residues are part of each CDR3. The order of the fields is J gene, clone size, D gene, V gene, CDR3 DNA, CDR3 protein. A D gene is named only where the DNA matches it firmly. Only part of the rows carry a size: once, few, many, or a class if the clone is expanded.

j_gene: TRBJ1-5; abundance: NA; d_gene: NA; v_gene: TRBV6-5; CDR3nt: TGTGCCAGCAGTTACTCCCGCAGCGGCAATCAGCCCCAGCATTTT; CDR3aa: CASSYSRSGNQPQHF
j_gene: TRBJ1-2; abundance: NA; d_gene: NA; v_gene: TRBV6-2/TRBV6-3; CDR3nt: TGTGCCAGCAGTCTATACGGACAGAGCTATGGCTACACCTTC; CDR3aa: CASSLYGQSYGYTF
j_gene: TRBJ2-7; abundance: NA; d_gene: NA; v_gene: TRBV5-1; CDR3nt: TGCGCCAGCAGCTTGTTGGGACAACGTTACGAGCAGTACTTC; CDR3aa: CASSLLGQRYEQYF
j_gene: TRBJ2-3; abundance: NA; d_gene: NA; v_gene: TRBV5-4; CDR3nt: TGTGCCAGCAGCTATGGGGGACCAGGGGACGGTTTGGGTACGCAGTATTTT; CDR3aa: CASSYGGPGDGLGTQYF
j_gene: TRBJ2-1; abundance: NA; d_gene: NA; v_gene: TRBV4-2; CDR3nt: TGTGCCAGCAGCGCGCCCGAGCCTACGAATGAGCAGTTCTTC; CDR3aa: CASSAPEPTNEQFF
j_gene: TRBJ1-1; abundance: once; d_gene: TRBD1; v_gene: TRBV19; CDR3nt: TGTGCCAGCAGACAGGGGGCGGTTACTGAAGCTTTCTTT; CDR3aa: CASRQGAVTEAFF
j_gene: TRBJ1-1; abundance: NA; d_gene: NA; v_gene: TRBV18; CDR3nt: TGTGCCAGCTCACCGACAGTGAACACTGAAGCTTTCTTT; CDR3aa: CASSPTVNTEAFF
j_gene: TRBJ1-4; abundance: NA; d_gene: NA; v_gene: TRBV28; CDR3nt: TGTGCCAGCAGCCCCGCGGCAGGGGCGAATGAAAAACTGTTTTTT; CDR3aa: CASSPAAGANEKLFF
j_gene: TRBJ1-4; abundance: NA; d_gene: NA; v_gene: TRBV25-1; CDR3nt: TGTGCCAGCAGTGGGGCCAGGGGTGGAGAAAAACTGTTTTTT; CDR3aa: CASSGARGGEKLFF
j_gene: TRBJ1-1; abundance: few; d_gene: NA; v_gene: TRBV27; CDR3nt: TGTGCCAGCAGTGAACCCGGGACAAAAAAGGGCACTGAAGCTTTCTTT; CDR3aa: CASSEPGTKKGTEAFF
j_gene: TRBJ2-7; abundance: NA; d_gene: NA; v_gene: TRBV19; CDR3nt: TGTGCCAGTAGTATAGGCGGAGGGGATCCATCCTACGAGCAGTACTTC; CDR3aa: CASSIGGGDPSYEQYF
j_gene: TRBJ2-1; abundance: NA; d_gene: NA; v_gene: TRBV5-8; CDR3nt: TGTGCCAGCAGCTTAAGCGGGTCCTACAATGAGCAGTTCTTC; CDR3aa: CASSLSGSYNEQFF
j_gene: TRBJ2-7; abundance: NA; d_gene: TRBD2; v_gene: TRBV29-1; CDR3nt: TGCAGCGCCCGGGGGGGGCCCTCCTACGAGCAGTACTTC; CDR3aa: CSARGGPSYEQYF
j_gene: TRBJ1-1; abundance: NA; d_gene: TRBD1; v_gene: TRBV29-1; CDR3nt: TGCAGCGTTGATCGGCAGGGGGACCTGAACACTGAAGCTTTCTTT; CDR3aa: CSVDRQGDLNTEAFF
j_gene: TRBJ2-7; abundance: NA; d_gene: TRBD1; v_gene: TRBV18; CDR3nt: TGTGCCAGCTCACCCCTTACAGGGGGCGTTGGTAAGGGCGAGCAGTACTTC; CDR3aa: CASSPLTGGVGKGEQYF
j_gene: TRBJ2-3; abundance: NA; d_gene: TRBD2; v_gene: TRBV18; CDR3nt: TGTGCCAGCTCCCGGACTAGCGGGGCTAGCACAGATACGCAGTATTTT; CDR3aa: CASSRTSGASTDTQYF
j_gene: TRBJ2-5; abundance: once; d_gene: TRBD2; v_gene: TRBV29-1; CDR3nt: TGCAGCGTCACAAGCGGGGGGGGAGAGACCCAGTACTTC; CDR3aa: CSVTSGGGETQYF
j_gene: TRBJ1-6; abundance: once; d_gene: TRBD1; v_gene: TRBV7-8; CDR3nt: TGTGCCAGCAGCCGAGCCGGGACAGGGGTTTCACCCCTCCACTTT; CDR3aa: CASSRAGTGVSPLHF
j_gene: TRBJ1-2; abundance: NA; d_gene: NA; v_gene: TRBV21-1; CDR3nt: TGTGCCAGCAGCAAAGCAATGGCCAGGTTCTATGGCTACACCTTC; CDR3aa: CASSKAMARFYGYTF
j_gene: TRBJ2-7; abundance: NA; d_gene: NA; v_gene: TRBV3-1/TRBV3-2; CDR3nt: TGTGCCAGCAGTAACACCTACGAGCAGTACTTC; CDR3aa: CASSNTYEQYF
j_gene: TRBJ2-5; abundance: NA; d_gene: NA; v_gene: TRBV28; CDR3nt: TGTGCCAGCAGCCTAGGGGTCACATTCGGGACCCAGTACTTC; CDR3aa: CASSLGVTFGTQYF
j_gene: TRBJ2-2; abundance: NA; d_gene: NA; v_gene: TRBV13; CDR3nt: TGTGCCAGCATCGGGGGGAACACCGGGGAGCTGTTTTTT; CDR3aa: CASIGGNTGELFF
j_gene: TRBJ2-1; abundance: NA; d_gene: TRBD1; v_gene: TRBV7-8; CDR3nt: TGTGCCAGCAGCTGGATGGGACAGGGGGGCCAGCAGTTCTTC; CDR3aa: CASSWMGQGGQQFF
j_gene: TRBJ1-1; abundance: NA; d_gene: NA; v_gene: TRBV29-1; CDR3nt: TGCAGCGTTGAAGGGGCCGGTGAAGCTTTCTTT; CDR3aa: CSVEGAGEAFF
j_gene: TRBJ2-4; abundance: NA; d_gene: NA; v_gene: TRBV29-1; CDR3nt: TGCAGCGTTTCGGCGGGGTCGGCCAAAAACATTCAGTACTTC; CDR3aa: CSVSAGSAKNIQYF
j_gene: TRBJ1-4; abundance: NA; d_gene: NA; v_gene: TRBV7-9; CDR3nt: TGTGCCAGCAGCTTCGATACGGCTAATGAAAAACTGTTTTTT; CDR3aa: CASSFDTANEKLFF
j_gene: TRBJ2-1; abundance: NA; d_gene: TRBD2; v_gene: TRBV4-2; CDR3nt: TGTGCCAGCAGCAAAAGGACTAGCGGGGGGTACAATGAGCAGTTCTTC; CDR3aa: CASSKRTSGGYNEQFF
j_gene: TRBJ2-5; abundance: NA; d_gene: NA; v_gene: TRBV9; CDR3nt: TGTGCCAGCAGCGTGAGTCTATCGGGGGAGACCCAGTACTTC; CDR3aa: CASSVSLSGETQYF
j_gene: TRBJ2-7; abundance: NA; d_gene: NA; v_gene: TRBV7-9; CDR3nt: TGTGCCAGCAGCAGTCGCGTCTCTTCCTACGAGCAGTACTTC; CDR3aa: CASSSRVSSYEQYF
j_gene: TRBJ2-3; abundance: NA; d_gene: NA; v_gene: TRBV7-9; CDR3nt: TGTGCCAGCAGCTTCGCTGACTCGGGAGACGAAGGGTATTTT; CDR3aa: CASSFADSGDEGYF
j_gene: TRBJ2-5; abundance: NA; d_gene: TRBD2; v_gene: TRBV5-1; CDR3nt: TGCGCCAGCAGCTTGTGGGGGACTAACCAAGAGACCCAGTACTTC; CDR3aa: CASSLWGTNQETQYF
j_gene: TRBJ1-1; abundance: NA; d_gene: NA; v_gene: TRBV5-4; CDR3nt: TGTGCCAGCAGCTTGTTAGCCAGTATGAACACTGAAGCTTTCTTT; CDR3aa: CASSLLASMNTEAFF
j_gene: TRBJ2-7; abundance: NA; d_gene: TRBD1; v_gene: TRBV5-4; CDR3nt: TGTGCCAGCAGCCCTGGGGGGACAGGGGACGAGCAGTACTTC; CDR3aa: CASSPGGTGDEQYF
j_gene: TRBJ2-7; abundance: NA; d_gene: TRBD2; v_gene: TRBV2; CDR3nt: TGTGCCAGCAGTAACGGGGGGTCCTACGAGCAGTACTTC; CDR3aa: CASSNGGSYEQYF
j_gene: TRBJ1-2; abundance: NA; d_gene: NA; v_gene: TRBV6-5; CDR3nt: TGTGCCAGCAAGCTCCTACGAGCCTATGGCTACACCTTC; CDR3aa: CASKLLRAYGYTF
j_gene: TRBJ2-2; abundance: NA; d_gene: TRBD2; v_gene: TRBV9; CDR3nt: TGTGCCAGCAGTCCGACTAGCTTGGAGAACACCGGGGAGCTGTTTTTT; CDR3aa: CASSPTSLENTGELFF
j_gene: TRBJ2-6; abundance: NA; d_gene: NA; v_gene: TRBV10-3; CDR3nt: TGTGCCATCAGGGGGGGAGGGGGAAGCTCTGGGGCCAACGTCCTGACTTTC; CDR3aa: CAIRGGGGSSGANVLTF
j_gene: TRBJ2-1; abundance: NA; d_gene: NA; v_gene: TRBV3-1/TRBV3-2; CDR3nt: TGTGCCAGCAGCCTTTCGTCGGATGAGCAGTTCTTC; CDR3aa: CASSLSSDEQFF
j_gene: TRBJ2-7; abundance: medium-sized; d_gene: TRBD2; v_gene: TRBV6-1; CDR3nt: TGTGCCAGCAGTGATGGTAGCGGGGGATCCTACGAGCAGTACTTC; CDR3aa: CASSDGSGGSYEQYF
j_gene: TRBJ2-2; abundance: NA; d_gene: NA; v_gene: TRBV7-7; CDR3nt: TGTGCCAGCAGAGCGGAGTTGGGGACCGGGGAGCTGTTTTTT; CDR3aa: CASRAELGTGELFF
j_gene: TRBJ1-1; abundance: NA; d_gene: NA; v_gene: TRBV7-2; CDR3nt: TGTGCCAGCAGCTTAGGACTTCAGAACACTGAAGCTTTCTTT; CDR3aa: CASSLGLQNTEAFF
j_gene: TRBJ1-2; abundance: NA; d_gene: NA; v_gene: TRBV12-3/TRBV12-4; CDR3nt: TGTGCCAGCAGTCCCGACAGGAGTGGAGGCTACACCTTC; CDR3aa: CASSPDRSGGYTF
j_gene: TRBJ1-1; abundance: NA; d_gene: NA; v_gene: TRBV2; CDR3nt: TGTGCCAGCACCGGACAGATTGAAGCTTTCTTT; CDR3aa: CASTGQIEAFF
j_gene: TRBJ2-7; abundance: NA; d_gene: NA; v_gene: TRBV3-1/TRBV3-2; CDR3nt: TGTGCCAGCAGCTCCCTCTACGAGCAGTACTTC; CDR3aa: CASSSLYEQYF